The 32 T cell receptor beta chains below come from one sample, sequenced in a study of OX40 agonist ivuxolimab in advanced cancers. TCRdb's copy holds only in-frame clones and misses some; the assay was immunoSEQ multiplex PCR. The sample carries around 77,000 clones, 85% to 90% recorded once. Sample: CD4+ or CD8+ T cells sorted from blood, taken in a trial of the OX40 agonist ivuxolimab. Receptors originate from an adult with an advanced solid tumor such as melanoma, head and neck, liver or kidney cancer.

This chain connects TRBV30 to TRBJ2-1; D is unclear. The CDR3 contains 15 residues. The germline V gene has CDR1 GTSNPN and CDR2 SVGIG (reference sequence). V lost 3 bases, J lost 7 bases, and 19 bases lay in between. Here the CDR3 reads CAWRGTGPEGNEQFF. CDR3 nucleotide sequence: TGTGCCTGGAGAGGTACCGGGCCAGAAGGGAATGAGCAGTTCTTC.

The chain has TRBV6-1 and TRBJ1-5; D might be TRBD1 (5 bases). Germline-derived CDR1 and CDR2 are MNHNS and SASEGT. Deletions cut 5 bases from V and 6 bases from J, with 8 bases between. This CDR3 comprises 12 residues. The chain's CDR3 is CASSQGIQPQHF. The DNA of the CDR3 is TGTGCCAGCAGTCAGGGAATTCAGCCCCAGCATTTT.

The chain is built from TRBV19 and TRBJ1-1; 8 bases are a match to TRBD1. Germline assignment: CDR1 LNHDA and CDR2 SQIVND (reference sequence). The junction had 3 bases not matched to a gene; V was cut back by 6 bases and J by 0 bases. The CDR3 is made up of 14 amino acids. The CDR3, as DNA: TGTGCCAGTAGGGGGACAGGAGTGAACACTGAAGCTTTCTTT. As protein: CASRGTGVNTEAFF.

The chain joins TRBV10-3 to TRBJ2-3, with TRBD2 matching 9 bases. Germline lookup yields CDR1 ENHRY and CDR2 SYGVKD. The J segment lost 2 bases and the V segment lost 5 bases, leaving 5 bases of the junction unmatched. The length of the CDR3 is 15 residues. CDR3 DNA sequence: TGTGCCATCAGTCCTAGCGGGACCCTCACAGATACGCAGTATTTT. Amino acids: CAISPSGTLTDTQYF.

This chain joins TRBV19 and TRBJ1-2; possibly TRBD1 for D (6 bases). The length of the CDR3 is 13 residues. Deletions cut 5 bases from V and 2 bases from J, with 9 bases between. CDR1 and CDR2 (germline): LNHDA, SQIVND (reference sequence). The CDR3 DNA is TGTGCCAGTAGTCTACAGGGAAACTATGGCTACACCTTC. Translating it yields CASSLQGNYGYTF.

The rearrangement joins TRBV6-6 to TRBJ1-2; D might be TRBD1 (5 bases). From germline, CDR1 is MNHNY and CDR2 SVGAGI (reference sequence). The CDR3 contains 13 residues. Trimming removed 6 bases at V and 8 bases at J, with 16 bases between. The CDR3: CASREGITRGYTF. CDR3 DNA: TGTGCCAGCAGAGAGGGGATAACGCGAGGCTACACCTTC.

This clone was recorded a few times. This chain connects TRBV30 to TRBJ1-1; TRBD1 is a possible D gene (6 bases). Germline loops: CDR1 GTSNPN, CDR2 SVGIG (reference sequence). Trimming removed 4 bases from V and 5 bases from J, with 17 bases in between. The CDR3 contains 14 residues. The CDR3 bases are TGTGCCTGGAACGTTATCTGGGGGGCAACTGAAGCTTTCTTT. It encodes CAWNVIWGATEAFF.

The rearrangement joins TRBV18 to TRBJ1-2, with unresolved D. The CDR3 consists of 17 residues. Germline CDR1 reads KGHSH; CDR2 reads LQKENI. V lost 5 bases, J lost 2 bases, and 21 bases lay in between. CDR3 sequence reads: CASSGTTGTTINYGYTF. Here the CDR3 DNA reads TGTGCCAGCTCAGGAACTACGGGAACCACCATCAACTATGGCTACACCTTC.

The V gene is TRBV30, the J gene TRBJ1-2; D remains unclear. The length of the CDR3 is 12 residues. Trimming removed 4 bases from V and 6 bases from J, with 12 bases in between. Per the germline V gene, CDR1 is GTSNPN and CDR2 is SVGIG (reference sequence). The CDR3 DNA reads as TGTGCCTGGACGCAGGAGGTGAATGGCTACACCTTC. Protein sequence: CAWTQEVNGYTF.

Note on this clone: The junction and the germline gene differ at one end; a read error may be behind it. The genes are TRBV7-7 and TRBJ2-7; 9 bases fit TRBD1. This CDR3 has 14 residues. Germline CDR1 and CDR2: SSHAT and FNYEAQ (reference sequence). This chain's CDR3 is CASSLWDRDSEQYF. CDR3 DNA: TGTGCTAGCAGCTTATGGGACAGGGATAGCGAGCAGTACTTC.

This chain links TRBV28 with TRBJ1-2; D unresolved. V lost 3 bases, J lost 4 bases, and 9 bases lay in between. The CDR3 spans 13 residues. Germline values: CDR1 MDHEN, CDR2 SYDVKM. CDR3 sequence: CASSLGTGYGYTF. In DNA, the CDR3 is TGTGCCAGCAGTTTGGGCACGGGCTATGGCTACACCTTC.

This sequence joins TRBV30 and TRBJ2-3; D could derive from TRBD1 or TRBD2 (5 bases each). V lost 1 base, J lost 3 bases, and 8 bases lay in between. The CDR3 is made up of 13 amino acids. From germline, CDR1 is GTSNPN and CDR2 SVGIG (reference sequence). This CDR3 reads CAWSDGATDTQYF. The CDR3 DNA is TGTGCCTGGAGTGACGGGGCAACAGATACGCAGTATTTT.

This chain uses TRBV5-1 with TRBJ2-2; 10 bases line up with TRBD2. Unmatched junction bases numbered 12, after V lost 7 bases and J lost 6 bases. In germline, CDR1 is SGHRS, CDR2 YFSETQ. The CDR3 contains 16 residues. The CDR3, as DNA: TGCGCCAGCCTCGGGGCTAGCGGGGGCGGCGCCGGGGAGCTGTTTTTT. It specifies CASLGASGGGAGELFF. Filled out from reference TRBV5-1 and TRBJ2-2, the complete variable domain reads KAGVTQTPRYLIKTRGQQVTLSCSPISGHRSVSWYQQTPGQGLQFLFEYFSETQRNKGNFPGRFSGRQFSNSRSEMNVSTLELGDSALYLCASLGASGGGAGELFFGEGSRLTVL.

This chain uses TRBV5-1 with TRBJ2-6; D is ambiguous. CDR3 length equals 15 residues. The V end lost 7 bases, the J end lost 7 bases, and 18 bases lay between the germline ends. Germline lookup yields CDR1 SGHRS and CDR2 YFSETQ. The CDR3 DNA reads TGCGCCAGCGGACCTACGGGCCTCTTTGCCAACGTCCTGACTTTC. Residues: CASGPTGLFANVLTF.

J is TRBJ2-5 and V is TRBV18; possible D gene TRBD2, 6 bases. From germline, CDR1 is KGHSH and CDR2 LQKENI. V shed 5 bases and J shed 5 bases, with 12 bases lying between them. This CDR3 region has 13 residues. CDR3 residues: CASSGGDRETQYF. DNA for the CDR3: TGTGCCAGCTCAGGAGGGGACCGGGAGACCCAGTACTTC. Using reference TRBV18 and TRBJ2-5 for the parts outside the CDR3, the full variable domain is NAGVMQNPRHLVRRRGQEARLRCSPMKGHSHVYWYRQLPEEGLKFMVYLQKENIIDESGMPKERFSAEFPKEGPSILRIQQVVRGDSAAYFCASSGGDRETQYFGPGTRLLVL.

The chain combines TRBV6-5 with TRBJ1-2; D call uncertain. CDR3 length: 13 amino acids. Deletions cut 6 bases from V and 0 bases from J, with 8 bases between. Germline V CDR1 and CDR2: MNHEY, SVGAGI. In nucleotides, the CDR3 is TGTGCCAGCAGGGTAGGGTCTAACTATGGCTACACCTTC. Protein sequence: CASRVGSNYGYTF.

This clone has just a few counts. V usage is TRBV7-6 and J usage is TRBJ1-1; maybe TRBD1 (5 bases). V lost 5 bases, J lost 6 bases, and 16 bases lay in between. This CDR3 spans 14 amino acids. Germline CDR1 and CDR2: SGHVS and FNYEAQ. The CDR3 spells CASSAAGAVSEAFF. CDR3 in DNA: TGTGCCAGCAGCGCCGCCGGGGCGGTCTCTGAAGCTTTCTTT.

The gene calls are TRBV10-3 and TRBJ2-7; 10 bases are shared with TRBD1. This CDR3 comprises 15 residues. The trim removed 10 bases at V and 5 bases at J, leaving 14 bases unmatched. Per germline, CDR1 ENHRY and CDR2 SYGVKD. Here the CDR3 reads CATLDPGQGFHEQYF. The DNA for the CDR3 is TGTGCCACCCTTGATCCGGGACAGGGGTTCCACGAGCAGTACTTC.

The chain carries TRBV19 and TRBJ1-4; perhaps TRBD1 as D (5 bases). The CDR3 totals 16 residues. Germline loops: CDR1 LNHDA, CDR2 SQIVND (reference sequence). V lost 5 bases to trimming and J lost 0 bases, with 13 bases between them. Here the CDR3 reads CASSYQGRATNEKLFF. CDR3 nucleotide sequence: TGTGCCAGTAGTTACCAGGGCCGGGCAACTAATGAAAAACTGTTTTTT. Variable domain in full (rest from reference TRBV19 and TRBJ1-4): DGGITQSPKYLFRKEGQNVTLSCEQNLNHDAMYWYRQDPGQGLRLIYYSQIVNDFQKGDIAEGYSVSREKKESFPLTVTSAQKNPTAFYLCASSYQGRATNEKLFFGSGTQLSVL.

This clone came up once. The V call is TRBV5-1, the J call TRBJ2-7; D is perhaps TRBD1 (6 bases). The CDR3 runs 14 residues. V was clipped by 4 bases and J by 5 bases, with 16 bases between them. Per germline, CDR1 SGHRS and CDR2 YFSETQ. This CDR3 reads CASSKGGSFHEQYF. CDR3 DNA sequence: TGCGCCAGCAGCAAAGGGGGAAGTTTCCACGAGCAGTACTTC.

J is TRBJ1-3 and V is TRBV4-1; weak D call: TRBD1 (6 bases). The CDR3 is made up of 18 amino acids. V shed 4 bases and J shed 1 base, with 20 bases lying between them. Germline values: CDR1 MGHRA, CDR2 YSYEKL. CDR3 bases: TGCGCCAGCAGCCCCGGGAGGGCAAGGGGGATATCTGGAAACACCATATATTTT. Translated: CASSPGRARGISGNTIYF.

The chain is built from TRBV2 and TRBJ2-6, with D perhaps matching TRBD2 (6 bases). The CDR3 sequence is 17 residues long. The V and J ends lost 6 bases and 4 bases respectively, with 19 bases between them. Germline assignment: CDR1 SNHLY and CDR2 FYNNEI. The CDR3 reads CASRGGIALGGANVLTF. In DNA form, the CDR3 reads TGTGCCAGCAGGGGCGGGATTGCCCTTGGGGGGGCCAACGTCCTGACTTTC.

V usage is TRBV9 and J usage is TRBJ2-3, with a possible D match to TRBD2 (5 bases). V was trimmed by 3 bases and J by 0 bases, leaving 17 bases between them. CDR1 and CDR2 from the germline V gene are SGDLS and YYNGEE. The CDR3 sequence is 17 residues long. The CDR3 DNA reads TGTGCCAGCAGCGCCCGCCCACGGGGAAAGAGCACAGATACGCAGTATTTT. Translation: CASSARPRGKSTDTQYF.

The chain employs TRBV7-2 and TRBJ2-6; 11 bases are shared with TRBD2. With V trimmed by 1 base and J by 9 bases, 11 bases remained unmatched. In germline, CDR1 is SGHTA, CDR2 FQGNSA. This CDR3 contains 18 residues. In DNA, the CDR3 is TGTGCCAGCAGCTTAGTTTCGCGACTAGCGGGATCTGACAACGTCCTGACTTTC. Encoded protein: CASSLVSRLAGSDNVLTF.

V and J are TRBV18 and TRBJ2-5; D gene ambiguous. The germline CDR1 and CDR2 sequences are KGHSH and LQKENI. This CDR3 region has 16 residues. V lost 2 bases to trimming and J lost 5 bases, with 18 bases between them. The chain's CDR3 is CASSPNRLPGSETQYF. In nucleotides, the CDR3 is TGTGCCAGCTCACCAAACCGTCTTCCGGGCAGCGAGACCCAGTACTTC. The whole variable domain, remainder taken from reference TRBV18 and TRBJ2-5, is NAGVMQNPRHLVRRRGQEARLRCSPMKGHSHVYWYRQLPEEGLKFMVYLQKENIIDESGMPKERFSAEFPKEGPSILRIQQVVRGDSAAYFCASSPNRLPGSETQYFGPGTRLLVL.

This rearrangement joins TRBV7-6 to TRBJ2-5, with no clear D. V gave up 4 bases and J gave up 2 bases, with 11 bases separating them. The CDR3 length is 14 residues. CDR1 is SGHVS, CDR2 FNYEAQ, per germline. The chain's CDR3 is CASSSFGLQETQYF. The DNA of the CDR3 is TGTGCCAGCAGCTCCTTCGGCCTACAAGAGACCCAGTACTTC.

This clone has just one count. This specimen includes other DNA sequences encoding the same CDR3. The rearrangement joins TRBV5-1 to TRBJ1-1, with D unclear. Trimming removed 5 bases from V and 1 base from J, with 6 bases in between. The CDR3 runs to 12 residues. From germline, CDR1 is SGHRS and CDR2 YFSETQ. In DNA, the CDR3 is TGCGCCAGCAGTCTTACGAACACTGAAGCTTTCTTT. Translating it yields CASSLTNTEAFF.

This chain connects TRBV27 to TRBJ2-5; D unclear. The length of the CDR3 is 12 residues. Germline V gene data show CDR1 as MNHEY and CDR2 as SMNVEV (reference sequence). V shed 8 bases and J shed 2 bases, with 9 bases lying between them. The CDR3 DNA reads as TGTGCCAGCGGCCCCTTGCAAGAGACCCAGTACTTC. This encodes CASGPLQETQYF.

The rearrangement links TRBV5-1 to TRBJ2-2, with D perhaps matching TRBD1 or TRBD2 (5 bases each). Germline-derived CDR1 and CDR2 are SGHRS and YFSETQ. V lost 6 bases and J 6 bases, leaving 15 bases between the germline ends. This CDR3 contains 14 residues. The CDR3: CASTLGAQAGELFF. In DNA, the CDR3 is TGCGCCAGCACGCTCGGGGCTCAGGCCGGGGAGCTGTTTTTT.

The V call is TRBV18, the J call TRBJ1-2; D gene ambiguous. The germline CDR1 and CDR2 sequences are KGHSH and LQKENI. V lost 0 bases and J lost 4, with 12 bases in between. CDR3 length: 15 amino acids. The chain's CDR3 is CASSPPGIASYGYTF. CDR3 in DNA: TGTGCCAGCTCACCACCGGGCATAGCGAGCTATGGCTACACCTTC.

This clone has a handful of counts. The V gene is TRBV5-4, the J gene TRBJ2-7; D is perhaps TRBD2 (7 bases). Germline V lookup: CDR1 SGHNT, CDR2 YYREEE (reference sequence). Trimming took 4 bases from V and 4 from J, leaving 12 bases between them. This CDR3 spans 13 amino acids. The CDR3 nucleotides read TGTGCCAGCAGCCGGGGGGCGGAGTACGAGCAGTACTTC. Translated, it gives CASSRGAEYEQYF.

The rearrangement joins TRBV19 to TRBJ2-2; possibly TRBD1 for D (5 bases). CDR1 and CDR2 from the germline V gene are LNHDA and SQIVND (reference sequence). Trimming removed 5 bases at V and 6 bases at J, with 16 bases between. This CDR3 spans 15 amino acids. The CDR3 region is CASSQGARVSGELFF. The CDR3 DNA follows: TGTGCCAGTAGTCAAGGAGCCAGGGTATCCGGGGAGCTGTTTTTT. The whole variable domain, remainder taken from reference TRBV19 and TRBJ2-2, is DGGITQSPKYLFRKEGQNVTLSCEQNLNHDAMYWYRQDPGQGLRLIYYSQIVNDFQKGDIAEGYSVSREKKESFPLTVTSAQKNPTAFYLCASSQGARVSGELFFGEGSRLTVL.